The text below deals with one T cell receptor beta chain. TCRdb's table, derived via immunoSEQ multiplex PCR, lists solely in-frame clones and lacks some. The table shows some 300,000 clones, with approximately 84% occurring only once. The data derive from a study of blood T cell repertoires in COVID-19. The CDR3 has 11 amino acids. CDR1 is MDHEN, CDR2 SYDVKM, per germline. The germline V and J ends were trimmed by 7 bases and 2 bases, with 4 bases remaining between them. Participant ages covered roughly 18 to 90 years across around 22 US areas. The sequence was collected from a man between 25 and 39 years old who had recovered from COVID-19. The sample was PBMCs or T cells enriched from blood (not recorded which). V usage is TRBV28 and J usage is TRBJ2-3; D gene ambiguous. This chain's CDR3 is CASTNTDTQYF. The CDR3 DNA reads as TGTGCCAGCACAAACACAGATACGCAGTATTTT. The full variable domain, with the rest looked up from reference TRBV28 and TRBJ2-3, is DVKVTQSSRYLVKRTGEKVFLECVQDMDHENMFWYRQDPGLGLRLIYFSYDVKMKEKGDIPEGYSVSREKKERFSLILESASTNQTSMYLCASTNTDTQYFGPGTRLTVL.